Listed below are T cell receptor beta chains from one sample, sequenced in a study of T cell repertoires in cytomegalovirus infection. TCRdb ran MiXCR on the reads and lists one entry per CDR3 protein. The table has fewer than 550,000 distinct CDR3 sequences, approximately 31% seen once. The material sequenced was PBMCs. The receptors shown here come from a human donor in good health (CMV status not recorded). Some clones in this sample may be carry-over from other donors' samples. Each CDR3 is given with its conserved first and last residue. Each record gives: clone size, V gene, J gene, CDR3 protein. Some rows have no size entry. The others give once, few or many, or a class for an expanded clone.

abundance: NA
v_gene: TRBV10-3
j_gene: TRBJ1-6
CDR3aa: CAISETGQGLNSPLHF

abundance: few
v_gene: TRBV20-1
j_gene: TRBJ2-1
CDR3aa: CSARGPNEQFF

abundance: NA
v_gene: TRBV28
j_gene: TRBJ1-1
CDR3aa: CASSLSGQALGEAFF

abundance: few
v_gene: TRBV10-3
j_gene: TRBJ2-1
CDR3aa: CAISLFTGTDYNEQFF

abundance: NA
v_gene: TRBV6-5
j_gene: TRBJ1-3
CDR3aa: CASSAQTGNTIYF

abundance: NA
v_gene: TRBV12-3/TRBV12-4
j_gene: TRBJ1-1
CDR3aa: CASRSTGQDTEAFF

abundance: few
v_gene: TRBV15
j_gene: TRBJ1-1
CDR3aa: CATSRELLNTEAFF

abundance: few
v_gene: TRBV6-2/TRBV6-3
j_gene: TRBJ2-1
CDR3aa: CASSQKLAGVSPLNEQFF

abundance: NA
v_gene: TRBV28
j_gene: TRBJ1-2
CDR3aa: CASSLDRVKHGYTF

abundance: few
v_gene: TRBV24-1
j_gene: TRBJ2-5
CDR3aa: CATSDQRAGNQETQYF

abundance: NA
v_gene: TRBV24-1
j_gene: TRBJ2-3
CDR3aa: CATSDPSGGASTDTQYF

abundance: NA
v_gene: TRBV6-2/TRBV6-3
j_gene: TRBJ2-7
CDR3aa: CASLGPGTSGAYEQYF

abundance: NA
v_gene: TRBV28
j_gene: TRBJ2-3
CDR3aa: CASSLPGAADTQYF

abundance: few
v_gene: TRBV6-2/TRBV6-3
j_gene: TRBJ1-1
CDR3aa: CASRQRGGGTEAFF

abundance: many
v_gene: TRBV7-9
j_gene: TRBJ2-6
CDR3aa: CASSGRQPSGANVLTF

abundance: NA
v_gene: TRBV12-3/TRBV12-4
j_gene: TRBJ1-2
CDR3aa: CASSFSGTIFYGYTF

abundance: NA
v_gene: TRBV18
j_gene: TRBJ2-7
CDR3aa: CASSPGTGYDVSYEQYF

abundance: few
v_gene: TRBV14
j_gene: TRBJ2-5
CDR3aa: CASSHPRGAPETQYF

abundance: NA
v_gene: TRBV29-1
j_gene: TRBJ1-3
CDR3aa: CSWDSGNTIYF

abundance: NA
v_gene: TRBV6-8
j_gene: TRBJ1-5
CDR3aa: CASWGGQPSNQPQHF

abundance: NA
v_gene: TRBV7-8
j_gene: TRBJ1-3
CDR3aa: CAGNSSGNTIYF

abundance: NA
v_gene: TRBV18
j_gene: TRBJ2-1
CDR3aa: CASSPLPPVTYNEQFF

abundance: NA
v_gene: TRBV6-5
j_gene: TRBJ1-2
CDR3aa: CASSRVPAGPYYGYTF

abundance: many
v_gene: TRBV7-2
j_gene: TRBJ1-1
CDR3aa: CASRMVGLNTEAFF

abundance: many
v_gene: TRBV7-9
j_gene: TRBJ2-6
CDR3aa: CASSPQGPGANVLTF

abundance: few
v_gene: TRBV19
j_gene: TRBJ1-1
CDR3aa: CASSMVDANTEAFF

abundance: NA
v_gene: TRBV2
j_gene: TRBJ2-3
CDR3aa: CASSPGTVPDTQYF

abundance: few
v_gene: TRBV7-2
j_gene: TRBJ2-5
CDR3aa: CASSRRTSGGAGETQYF

abundance: NA
v_gene: TRBV11-2
j_gene: TRBJ2-2
CDR3aa: CASSLGLAGPTGELFF

abundance: NA
v_gene: TRBV6-1
j_gene: TRBJ2-3
CDR3aa: CASSAGTRSTDTQYF

abundance: few
v_gene: TRBV7-2
j_gene: TRBJ2-7
CDR3aa: CASSLVVGTYEQYF

abundance: NA
v_gene: TRBV20-1
j_gene: TRBJ2-7
CDR3aa: CSASSGGGGPYEQYF

abundance: NA
v_gene: TRBV19
j_gene: TRBJ1-6
CDR3aa: CASSSGTPASNSPLHF